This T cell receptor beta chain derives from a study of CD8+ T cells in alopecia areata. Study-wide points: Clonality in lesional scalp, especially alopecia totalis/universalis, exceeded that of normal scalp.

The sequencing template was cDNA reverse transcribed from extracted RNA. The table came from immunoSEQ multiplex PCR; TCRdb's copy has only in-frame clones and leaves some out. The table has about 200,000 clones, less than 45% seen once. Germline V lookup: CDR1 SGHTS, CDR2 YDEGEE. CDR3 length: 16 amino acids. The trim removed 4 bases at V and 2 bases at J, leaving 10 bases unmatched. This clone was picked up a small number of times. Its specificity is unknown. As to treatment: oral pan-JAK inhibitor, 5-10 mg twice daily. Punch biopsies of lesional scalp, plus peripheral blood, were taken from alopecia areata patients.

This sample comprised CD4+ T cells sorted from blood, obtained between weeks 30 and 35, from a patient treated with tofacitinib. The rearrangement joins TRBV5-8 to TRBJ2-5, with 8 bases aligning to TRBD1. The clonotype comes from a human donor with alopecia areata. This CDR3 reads CASSGTGGTPQETQYF. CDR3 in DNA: TGTGCCAGCAGCGGAACAGGGGGTACTCCACAAGAGACCCAGTACTTC.